The 20 T cell receptor beta chains below come from one sample, sequenced in a study of blood T cell repertoires in COVID-19. Method: immunoSEQ multiplex PCR; TCRdb's copy keeps in-frame clones and lacks some. This table has some 160,000 clones, around 86% appearing once. Sequencing used peripheral blood. Every receptor here comes from a woman over 75 with COVID-19, enrolled during active disease.

The chain carries TRBV12-5 and TRBJ1-2; possible D gene TRBD1, 5 bases. The CDR3 is 17 amino acids. Looked up from germline, CDR1 is LGHNT and CDR2 is FRNRAP. Trimming stripped 2 bases from V and 4 bases from J, with 20 bases between. The CDR3 region has the DNA TGTGCTAGTGGTTTGAGCCAGGGTGGCGGGAAGGCCTATGGCTACACCTTC. Protein sequence: CASGLSQGGGKAYGYTF.

The CDR3 loop reads CASSSDSPHNEQFF. The CDR3 nucleotides read TGCGCCAGCAGCTCGGACAGCCCTCACAATGAGCAGTTCTTC. The genes are TRBV5-1 and TRBJ2-1; weak D call: TRBD1 (6 bases). The V end lost 3 bases, the J end lost 5 bases, and 12 bases lay between the germline ends. The CDR3 runs to 14 residues. Germline CDR1 reads SGHRS; CDR2 reads YFSETQ. Based on the CDR3 plus reference TRBV5-1 and TRBJ2-1, the full variable domain is KAGVTQTPRYLIKTRGQQVTLSCSPISGHRSVSWYQQTPGQGLQFLFEYFSETQRNKGNFPGRFSGRQFSNSRSEMNVSTLELGDSALYLCASSSDSPHNEQFFGPGTRLTVL.

The V and J genes are TRBV28 and TRBJ1-2; D is possibly TRBD1 (6 bases). The CDR3 has 14 amino acids. CDR1 is MDHEN, CDR2 SYDVKM, per germline. V shed 4 bases and J shed 3 bases, with 12 bases lying between them. The CDR3 sequence: CASSSQGLDYGYTF. CDR3 bases: TGTGCCAGCAGTTCGCAGGGGTTGGACTATGGCTACACCTTC.

J is TRBJ2-3 and V is TRBV6-2 or TRBV6-3; weak D call: TRBD2 (5 bases). This CDR3 is 17 amino acids long. Trimming cost V 0 bases and J 0 bases, with 13 bases left between them. Germline V gene sequence: CDR1 MNHEY, CDR2 SVGEGT. Here the CDR3 reads CASSYSGDLSSTDTQYF. The CDR3 DNA reads as TGTGCCAGCAGTTACTCGGGAGACCTGTCTAGCACAGATACGCAGTATTTT.

This clone was detected only once. This rearrangement joins TRBV6-1 to TRBJ2-7; 11 nucleotides line up with TRBD2. The CDR3 totals 15 residues. Germline CDR1 is MNHNS and CDR2 is SASEGT. V lost 1 base, J lost 3 bases, and 2 bases stayed unmatched. CDR3 region: CASSEGLAGGYEQYF. In DNA form, the CDR3 reads TGTGCCAGCAGTGAAGGGCTAGCGGGAGGCTACGAGCAGTACTTC.

This sequence joins TRBV19 and TRBJ1-1; 8 nucleotides agree with TRBD1. This CDR3 region has 14 residues. V lost 4 bases, J lost 6 bases, and 7 bases stayed unmatched. Germline CDR1 and CDR2: LNHDA and SQIVND (reference sequence). For the CDR3, the DNA is TGTGCCAGTAGTAACCAGGGGGCGATGGCTGAAGCTTTCTTT. It encodes CASSNQGAMAEAFF.

This sequence joins TRBV7-3 and TRBJ2-7; the match to TRBD2 covers 14 bases. This CDR3 is 16 amino acids long. V was pared by 0 bases and J by 4 bases, with 2 bases of the junction left unmatched. CDR1 and CDR2 (germline): SGHTA, FQGTGA. The CDR3 loop reads CASSLTGTSGRYEQYF. The CDR3 region has the DNA TGTGCCAGCAGCTTAACCGGGACTAGCGGGAGATACGAGCAGTACTTC.

Written as DNA, the CDR3 is TGTGCCAGCAGCGTAGACGGGACTAGCGGTTACTACGAGCAGTACTTC. As protein: CASSVDGTSGYYEQYF. The chain uses TRBV9 and TRBJ2-7; TRBD2 agrees at 11 bases. This CDR3 comprises 16 residues. V gave up 0 bases and J gave up 3 bases; unmatched junction bases: 5. Looked up from germline, CDR1 is SGDLS and CDR2 is YYNGEE. Using reference TRBV9 and TRBJ2-7 for the parts outside the CDR3, the full variable domain is DSGVTQTPKHLITATGQRVTLRCSPRSGDLSVYWYQQSLDQGLQFLIQYYNGEERAKGNILERFSAQQFPDLHSELNLSSLELGDSALYFCASSVDGTSGYYEQYFGPGTRLTVT.

This chain connects TRBV9 to TRBJ1-6; 7 nucleotides line up with TRBD1. CDR1 and CDR2 (germline): SGDLS, YYNGEE. This CDR3 has 14 amino acids. Germline trimming cut 4 bases from V and 6 bases from J; bases unmatched to any gene: 4. CDR3 protein: CASSSRDSNSPLHF. CDR3 DNA: TGTGCCAGCAGCTCCCGGGACAGTAATTCACCCCTCCACTTT.

The gene calls are TRBV18 and TRBJ2-5; unclear D gene. This CDR3 spans 13 amino acids. CDR1 is KGHSH and CDR2 is LQKENI in the germline V gene. The V and J ends lost 3 bases and 9 bases respectively, with 14 bases between them. CDR3 amino acids: CASSPVAAEAQYF. CDR3 nucleotide sequence: TGTGCCAGCTCACCTGTCGCGGCCGAGGCCCAGTACTTC.

The J gene is TRBJ2-7, the V gene TRBV4-1; TRBD2 matches 13 bases. In germline, CDR1 is MGHRA, CDR2 YSYEKL. The CDR3 runs to 17 residues. V dropped 0 bases and J dropped 4; count of bases not matched to a gene: 6. CDR3 loop: CASSQDDWTSGSYEQYF. In DNA, the CDR3 is TGCGCCAGCAGCCAAGATGATTGGACTAGCGGGAGTTACGAGCAGTACTTC.

The chain recombines TRBV5-1 with TRBJ1-2, with TRBD1 identical over 9 bases. Germline lookup yields CDR1 SGHRS and CDR2 YFSETQ. This CDR3 has 15 residues. After removal of 1 base from V and 3 bases from J, the junction contained 4 bases not matched to a gene. CDR3 bases: TGCGCCAGCAGCTTGCAGGGACAGGGACACTATGGCTACACCTTC. This translates into CASSLQGQGHYGYTF. Looking up the rest from reference TRBV5-1 and TRBJ1-2 gives the full variable domain: KAGVTQTPRYLIKTRGQQVTLSCSPISGHRSVSWYQQTPGQGLQFLFEYFSETQRNKGNFPGRFSGRQFSNSRSEMNVSTLELGDSALYLCASSLQGQGHYGYTFGSGTRLTVV.

This rearrangement joins TRBV28 to TRBJ1-1, with 8 positions matching TRBD1. The CDR3 consists of 13 residues. Germline CDR1 reads MDHEN; CDR2 reads SYDVKM. After removal of 9 bases from V and 3 bases from J, the junction contained 6 bases not matched to a gene. For the CDR3, the DNA is TGTGCCAGTTGGACAGGGAGATACACTGAAGCTTTCTTT. Translating it yields CASWTGRYTEAFF.

The chain is built from TRBV5-1 and TRBJ2-5, with no clear D. The CDR3 runs 15 residues. Germline lookup yields CDR1 SGHRS and CDR2 YFSETQ. Trimming cost V 0 bases and J 5 bases, with 14 bases left between them. The CDR3 sequence: CASSLASDRVETQYF. As DNA, the CDR3 is TGCGCCAGCAGCTTGGCCTCAGACCGGGTGGAGACCCAGTACTTC. Full variable domain (remainder filled in from reference TRBV5-1 and TRBJ2-5): KAGVTQTPRYLIKTRGQQVTLSCSPISGHRSVSWYQQTPGQGLQFLFEYFSETQRNKGNFPGRFSGRQFSNSRSEMNVSTLELGDSALYLCASSLASDRVETQYFGPGTRLLVL.

The chain is built from TRBV18 and TRBJ1-2; 10 bases line up with TRBD1. The germline gives CDR1 KGHSH, CDR2 LQKENI. This CDR3 is 16 amino acids long. V dropped 3 bases and J dropped 4; count of bases not matched to a gene: 8. CDR3 in DNA: TGTGCCAGCTCACCCCCGGGGACAGGGGTTCCCTATGGCTACACCTTC. This gives the protein CASSPPGTGVPYGYTF.

The chain joins TRBV7-2 to TRBJ2-7; TRBD1 is a possible D gene (5 bases). The CDR3 is made up of 12 amino acids. With 5 bases removed from V and 3 bases from J, the gap between germline ends came to 8 bases. Germline V CDR1 and CDR2: SGHTA, FQGNSA. The CDR3 DNA sequence: TGTGCCAGCAGCCCAGGGAACTACGAGCAGTACTTC. This encodes CASSPGNYEQYF.

The gene calls are TRBV24-1 and TRBJ2-5; TRBD1 aligns across 8 bases. Trimming at V came to 7 bases and at J to 3 bases, leaving 6 bases not matched to a gene. This CDR3 has 14 residues. CDR1 KGHDR and CDR2 SFDVKD come from the germline V gene. The CDR3 region is CATRSTGAKETQYF. CDR3 nucleotide sequence: TGTGCCACCAGGTCGACAGGGGCAAAAGAGACCCAGTACTTC.

This clone appeared a single time. The rearrangement links TRBV19 to TRBJ2-2; D unresolved. V lost 1 base, J lost 3 bases, and 6 bases lay in between. CDR1 is LNHDA and CDR2 is SQIVND in the germline V gene (reference sequence). The CDR3 length is 14 residues. Here the CDR3 DNA reads TGTGCCAGTAGTATAGTCCCGGACACCGGGGAGCTGTTTTTT. Its translation is CASSIVPDTGELFF.

The chain carries TRBV7-9 and TRBJ1-1; TRBD1 is a possible D gene (6 bases). The CDR3 extends over 14 amino acids. CDR1 is SEHNR and CDR2 is FQNEAQ in the germline V gene (reference sequence). Trimming pared 4 bases from V and 2 bases from J, leaving 11 bases between. CDR3 nucleotide sequence: TGTGCCAGCAGCTCAGACAGGTACAACACTGAAGCTTTCTTT. Encoded protein: CASSSDRYNTEAFF.

The chain carries TRBV9 and TRBJ2-1, with TRBD2 identical over 12 bases. The CDR3 covers 15 residues. Germline V lookup: CDR1 SGDLS, CDR2 YYNGEE. Trimming took 5 bases from V and 8 from J; bases not matched to a gene: 8. CDR3 DNA sequence: TGTGCCAGCAGTGACGGACTAGCGGGGCCCCATGAGCAGTTCTTC. This encodes CASSDGLAGPHEQFF.